This T cell receptor beta chain is from a study of blood T cells in healthy people across ages. Details on this clonotype: Its antigen is not known.

Study-wide findings and caveats: The unknown donor CMV status may have confounded expanded clonotype changes.

With a J-beta primer mix and a sample-barcoded 5' primer, a second PCR ran roughly 7 to 11 cycles. TCRdb recomputed calls from the 5' RACE reads with MiXCR, one row per CDR3 protein. This sample has about 1.5 million distinct CDR3 sequences, with 40% to 50% found just once. The sequence came from a young woman in good health. Sequencing input: blood.

The CDR3, as DNA: TGCGCCAGCAGCCAAGATGACAATCAGCCCCAGCATTTT. It is translated as CASSQDDNQPQHF. This sequence joins TRBV4-1 and TRBJ1-5; D remains ambiguous. V dropped 0 bases and J dropped 3 bases, with 3 bases sitting between them. The CDR3 is 13 amino acids. CDR1 is MGHRA and CDR2 is YSYEKL in the germline V gene.